This TCR beta chain was sequenced during a study of molecular identifiers for immune sequencing clone quantification. About the research overall: In replicates, the authors split RNA from approximately 20,000 or 100,000 naive CD8 cells five ways and sequenced four. Study results and caveats: Identical TCR molecules that share a barcode could lead to an underestimation of highly expanded clone sizes.

TCRdb fed the PCR reads into MiXCR, producing one record per CDR3 protein. The repertoire holds about 19,000 distinct CDR3 sequences, with around 23% as singletons. This clonotype was observed at least ten times. The antigen is unknown. The sequence derives from a human donor in good health. Some libraries in this study had Jurkat cell RNA spiked in. Sequencing used naive CD8+ T cells from blood, with Jurkat cell RNA spiked in. Specified subset: FACS-sorted CD8+CD4-CCR7+CD45RA+ naive T cells.

The CDR3 protein is CASSLLSWGLADYNEQFF. The CDR3 coding sequence is TGCGCCAGCAGCTTACTTTCCTGGGGACTAGCGGATTACAATGAGCAGTTCTTC. This chain joins TRBV5-1 and TRBJ2-1; 11 bases line up with TRBD2. V lost 2 bases to trimming and J lost 4 bases; unmatched junction nucleotides: 11. The CDR3 contains 18 residues. The germline V gene has CDR1 SGHRS and CDR2 YFSETQ.